This T cell receptor beta chain was found in a study of cytomegalovirus exposure and HLA in healthy donors. CDR3 length: 12 residues. Trimming removed 4 bases from V and 1 base from J, with 5 bases in between. Germline V gene lookup returns CDR1 MNHEY and CDR2 SVGAGI. Produced via immunoSEQ multiplex PCR; TCRdb's table is partial and in-frame only. The repertoire has 65,000 to 80,000 clones, approximately 95% of them found once; the top ten carry less than 2.5%. Sequences were obtained from PBMCs. This chain joins TRBV6-5 and TRBJ2-7; D call uncertain. The receptor comes from a young woman in good health and CMV-seronegative. CDR3: CASSFNSYEQYF. The DNA for the CDR3 is TGTGCCAGCAGTTTTAATTCCTACGAGCAGTACTTC.